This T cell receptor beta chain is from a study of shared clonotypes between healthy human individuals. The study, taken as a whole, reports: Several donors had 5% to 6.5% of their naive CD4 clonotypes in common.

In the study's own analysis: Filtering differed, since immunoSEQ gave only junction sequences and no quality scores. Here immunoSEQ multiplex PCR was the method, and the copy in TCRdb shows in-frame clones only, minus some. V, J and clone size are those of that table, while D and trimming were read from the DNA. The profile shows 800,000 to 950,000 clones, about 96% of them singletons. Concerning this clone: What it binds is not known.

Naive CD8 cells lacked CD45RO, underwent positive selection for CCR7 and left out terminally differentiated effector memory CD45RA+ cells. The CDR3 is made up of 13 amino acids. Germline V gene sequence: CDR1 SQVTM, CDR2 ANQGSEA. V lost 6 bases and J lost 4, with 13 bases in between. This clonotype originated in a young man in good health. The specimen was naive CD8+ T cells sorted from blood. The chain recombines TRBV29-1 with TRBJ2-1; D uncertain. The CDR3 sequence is CSVHIGRYNEQFF. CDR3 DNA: TGCAGCGTCCACATCGGCAGGTACAATGAGCAGTTCTTC.